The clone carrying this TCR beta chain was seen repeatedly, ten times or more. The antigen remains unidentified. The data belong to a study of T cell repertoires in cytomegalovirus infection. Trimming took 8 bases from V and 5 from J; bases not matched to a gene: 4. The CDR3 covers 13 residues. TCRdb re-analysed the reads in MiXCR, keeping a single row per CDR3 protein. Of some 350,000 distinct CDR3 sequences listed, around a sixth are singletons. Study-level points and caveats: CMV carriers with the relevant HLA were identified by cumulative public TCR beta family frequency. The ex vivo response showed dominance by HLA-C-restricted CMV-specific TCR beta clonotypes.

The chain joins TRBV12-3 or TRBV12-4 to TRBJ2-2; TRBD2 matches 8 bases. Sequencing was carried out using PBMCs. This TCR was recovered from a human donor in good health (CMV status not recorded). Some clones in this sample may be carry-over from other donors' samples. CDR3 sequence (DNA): TGTGCCAGCCAGGGACTAGTAACCGGGGAGCTGTTTTTT. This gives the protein CASQGLVTGELFF.